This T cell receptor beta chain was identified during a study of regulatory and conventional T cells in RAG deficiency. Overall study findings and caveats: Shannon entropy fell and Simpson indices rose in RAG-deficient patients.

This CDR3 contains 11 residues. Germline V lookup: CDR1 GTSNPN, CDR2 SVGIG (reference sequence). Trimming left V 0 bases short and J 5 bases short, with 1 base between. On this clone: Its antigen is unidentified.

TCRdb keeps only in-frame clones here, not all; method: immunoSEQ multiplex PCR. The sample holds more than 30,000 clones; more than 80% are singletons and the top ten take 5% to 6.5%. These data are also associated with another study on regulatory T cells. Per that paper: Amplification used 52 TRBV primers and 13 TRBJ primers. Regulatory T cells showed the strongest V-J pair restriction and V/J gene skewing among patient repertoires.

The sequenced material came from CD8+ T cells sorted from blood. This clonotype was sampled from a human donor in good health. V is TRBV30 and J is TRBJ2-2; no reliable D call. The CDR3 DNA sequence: TGTGCCTGGAGTGTTACCGGGGAGCTGTTTTTT. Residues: CAWSVTGELFF.